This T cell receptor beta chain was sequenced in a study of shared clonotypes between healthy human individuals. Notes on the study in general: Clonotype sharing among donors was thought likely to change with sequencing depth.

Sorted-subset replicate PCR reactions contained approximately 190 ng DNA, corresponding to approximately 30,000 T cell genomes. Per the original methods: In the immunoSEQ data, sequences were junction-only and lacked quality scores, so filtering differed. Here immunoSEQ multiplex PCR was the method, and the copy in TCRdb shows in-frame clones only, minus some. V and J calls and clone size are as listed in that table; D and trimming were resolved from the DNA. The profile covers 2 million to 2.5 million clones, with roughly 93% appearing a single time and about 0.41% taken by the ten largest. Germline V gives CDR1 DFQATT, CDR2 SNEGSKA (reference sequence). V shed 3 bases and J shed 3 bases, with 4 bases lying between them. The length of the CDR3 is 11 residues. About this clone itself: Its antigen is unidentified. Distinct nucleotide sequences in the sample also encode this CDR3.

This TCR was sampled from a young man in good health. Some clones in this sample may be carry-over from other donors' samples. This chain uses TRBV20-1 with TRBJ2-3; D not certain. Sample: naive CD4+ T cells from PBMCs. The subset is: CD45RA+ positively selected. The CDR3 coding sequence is TGCAGTGCTAGTGTGACAGATACGCAGTATTTT. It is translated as CSASVTDTQYF.